Here is one TCR beta chain with its context. Its antigen is unidentified. Assay: immunoSEQ multiplex PCR; the TCRdb copy retains only in-frame clones and omits some. The data show 81,000 or so clones, with approximately 92% seen just once and about 1.1% held by the top ten. The sample originates from a study of graft-versus-host responses after intestinal transplantation. About the research overall: Multivisceral, liver-intestinal, or isolated intestinal transplants were performed in recipients. Overall study results and limits: Detection of GvH clones occurred in recipient marrow, and some had their first appearance in ileum or blood.

CDR1 and CDR2 from the germline V gene are MNHEY and SMNVEV (reference sequence). V dropped 5 bases and J dropped 6; count of bases not matched to a gene: 8. CDR3 length equals 16 residues. This rearrangement joins TRBV27 to TRBJ1-6; TRBD1 agrees at 9 bases. The TCR was taken from a human donor who was the organ donor for an intestinal transplant. This material consisted of unstimulated CD8+ T cells sorted from spleen or lymph node cells, taken before transplant. The CDR3 sequence is CASSTGTGRGNSPLHF. For the CDR3, the DNA is TGTGCCAGCAGTACCGGGACAGGGCGCGGTAATTCACCCCTCCACTTT.